The entry below gives a single T cell receptor beta chain sequence along with its context. CDR1 MNHEY and CDR2 SVGAGI come from the germline V gene. Trimming took off 2 bases at V and 1 base at J, with 11 bases between the two ends. CDR3 length equals 15 residues. TCRdb's table, derived via immunoSEQ multiplex PCR, lists solely in-frame clones and lacks some. The sample lists 100,000 or so clones; roughly 92% were seen once. These data are taken from a study of blood T cell repertoires in COVID-19. This TCR was sampled from a man in his 70s with acute or convalescent COVID-19. The chain carries TRBV6-5 and TRBJ2-5, with D hard to call. The sample was peripheral blood. CDR3 sequence reads: CASSYIDTPQETQYF. The CDR3 nucleotides are TGTGCCAGCAGTTACATAGACACCCCCCAAGAGACCCAGTACTTC.